This TCR beta chain is drawn from a study of cytotoxic CD8 clonotypes in ibrutinib-treated CLL. This CDR3 has 13 amino acids. The germline V and J ends were trimmed by 0 bases and 5 bases, with 7 bases remaining between them. Germline loops: CDR1 LGHNA, CDR2 YSLEER. The table came from immunoSEQ multiplex PCR; TCRdb's copy has only in-frame clones and leaves some out. This table holds approximately 20,000 clones, over 75% found once. V gene TRBV4-3 combines with J gene TRBJ2-5; tentative D call: TRBD1 (5 bases). The sample here was PBMCs, taken before ibrutinib treatment. This TCR was sampled from a human donor with chronic lymphocytic leukemia. The CDR3 loop reads CASSQDAGETQYF. The CDR3 DNA sequence: TGCGCCAGCAGCCAAGACGCAGGGGAGACCCAGTACTTC.